These T cell receptor beta chains were read from a single sample in a study of T cells in Graves' hyperthyroidism and ophthalmopathy. TCRdb reprocessed the multiplex PCR reads via MiXCR and lists one record per CDR3 protein. The sample has around 690,000 distinct CDR3 sequences; 17% are singletons. The sample was blood. Receptors originate from a man aged 45 to 65 with Graves' hyperthyroidism. Each CDR3 is given with its conserved first and last residue. Fields, in order: J gene, V gene, clone size, D gene, CDR3 DNA, CDR3 protein. The D gene is left open where the match is weak. Size values are once, few and many counts, or a class for expanded clones, and some rows have none.

J gene: TRBJ1-1; V gene: TRBV5-4; clone size: .; D gene: TRBD1; CDR3 DNA: TGTGCCAGCAGCTTGGATCAGGGGGCTTACACTGAAGCTTTCTTT; CDR3 protein: CASSLDQGAYTEAFF
J gene: TRBJ2-1; V gene: TRBV28; clone size: .; D gene: TRBD2; CDR3 DNA: TGTGCCAGCAGTGGGACTAGCGGGAGGATCTACAATGAGCAGTTCTTC; CDR3 protein: CASSGTSGRIYNEQFF
J gene: TRBJ1-2; V gene: TRBV10-2; clone size: .; D gene: TRBD1; CDR3 DNA: TGCGCCGGACAGGGGGCTGACTATGGCTACACCTTC; CDR3 protein: CAGQGADYGYTF
J gene: TRBJ2-1; V gene: TRBV24-1; clone size: many; D gene: .; CDR3 DNA: TGTGCCACCAGTGATCACCTTGGGAATGAGCAGTTCTTC; CDR3 protein: CATSDHLGNEQFF
J gene: TRBJ2-1; V gene: TRBV6-1; clone size: few; D gene: TRBD1; CDR3 DNA: TGTGCCAGCAGTTCCACAGGGGATCCCTACAATGAGCAGTTCTTC; CDR3 protein: CASSSTGDPYNEQFF
J gene: TRBJ1-2; V gene: TRBV7-8; clone size: many; D gene: .; CDR3 DNA: TGTGCCAGCAGCTCCCGTCGGGGGATCTTTAACTATGGCTACACCTTC; CDR3 protein: CASSSRRGIFNYGYTF
J gene: TRBJ2-2; V gene: TRBV9; clone size: .; D gene: TRBD1; CDR3 DNA: TGTGCCAGCAGCGTAGTAGTGGACAGGGGGGAGCTGTTTTTT; CDR3 protein: CASSVVVDRGELFF
J gene: TRBJ2-5; V gene: TRBV7-2; clone size: many; D gene: .; CDR3 DNA: TGTGCCAGCAGCTTACGGCGGGAATCTCAGACCCAGTACTTC; CDR3 protein: CASSLRRESQTQYF
J gene: TRBJ2-1; V gene: TRBV6-5; clone size: few; D gene: TRBD2; CDR3 DNA: TGTGCCAGCAGTTACTCGTCTAGCGGGAGTAGTGATGAGCAGTTCTTC; CDR3 protein: CASSYSSSGSSDEQFF
J gene: TRBJ2-1; V gene: TRBV20-1; clone size: .; D gene: TRBD2; CDR3 DNA: TGCAGTGCCCAAGCGGGAGTCAGGGATGAGCAGTTCTTC; CDR3 protein: CSAQAGVRDEQFF
J gene: TRBJ2-2; V gene: TRBV7-3; clone size: many; D gene: .; CDR3 DNA: TGTGCCAGCAGCATAACGGCGGAGACCGGGGAGCTGTTTTTT; CDR3 protein: CASSITAETGELFF
J gene: TRBJ2-1; V gene: TRBV18; clone size: few; D gene: .; CDR3 DNA: TGTGCCAGCTCACCACTCGCTGATGAGCAGTTCTTC; CDR3 protein: CASSPLADEQFF
J gene: TRBJ2-3; V gene: TRBV7-2; clone size: .; D gene: TRBD2; CDR3 DNA: TGTGCCAGCAGCCCGAGGACTAGCGGGAGGGCCTTCACAGATACGCAGTATTTT; CDR3 protein: CASSPRTSGRAFTDTQYF
J gene: TRBJ2-5; V gene: TRBV27; clone size: many; D gene: .; CDR3 DNA: TGTGCCAGCTGTCCGACAGCTGGGGTGGGCCAAGAGACCCAGTACTTC; CDR3 protein: CASCPTAGVGQETQYF
J gene: TRBJ2-7; V gene: TRBV5-1; clone size: .; D gene: .; CDR3 DNA: TGCGCCAGCAGCTCGGTAGGAGGCGCGTACGAGCAGTACTTC; CDR3 protein: CASSSVGGAYEQYF
J gene: TRBJ2-7; V gene: TRBV4-2; clone size: few; D gene: .; CDR3 DNA: TGTGCCAGCAGCCAAGCACAGCCGGGACACCATGAATCCTACGAGCAGTACTTC; CDR3 protein: CASSQAQPGHHESYEQYF
J gene: TRBJ1-3; V gene: TRBV2; clone size: few; D gene: .; CDR3 DNA: TGTGCCAGCATTCTTGAGGGAGCCCCTGGAAACACCATATATTTT; CDR3 protein: CASILEGAPGNTIYF